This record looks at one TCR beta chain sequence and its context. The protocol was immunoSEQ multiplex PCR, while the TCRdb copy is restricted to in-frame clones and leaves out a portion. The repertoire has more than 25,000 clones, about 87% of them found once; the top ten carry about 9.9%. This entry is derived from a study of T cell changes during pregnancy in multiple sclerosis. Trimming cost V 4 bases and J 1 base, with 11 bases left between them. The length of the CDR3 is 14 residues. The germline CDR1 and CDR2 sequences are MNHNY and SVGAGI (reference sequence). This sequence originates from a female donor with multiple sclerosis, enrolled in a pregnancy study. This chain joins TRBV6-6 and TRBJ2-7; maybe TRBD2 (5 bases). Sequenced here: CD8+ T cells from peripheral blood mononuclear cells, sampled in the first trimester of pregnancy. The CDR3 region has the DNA TGTGCCAGCAGTTTTCAGCGGCCTTCCTACGAGCAGTACTTC. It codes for CASSFQRPSYEQYF.